Listed here are 27 T cell receptor beta chains from one sample, sequenced in a study of T cell changes during pregnancy in multiple sclerosis. Clones were read by immunoSEQ multiplex PCR, and TCRdb kept only the in-frame ones, dropping some. The table has some 25,000 clones, approximately 86% seen once. The sequenced sample was CD4+ T cells from peripheral blood mononuclear cells, obtained in the second trimester of pregnancy. The origin of the receptors is a female donor in good health, enrolled as a control in a pregnancy study.

As to this clone: Sequence at one end of the junction differs from germline and may be a read error. The chain links TRBV2 to TRBJ2-1, with 12 bases aligning to TRBD2. The CDR3 is made up of 16 amino acids. The germline V gene has CDR1 SNHLY and CDR2 FYNNEI. The CDR3 spells CASREGLAGKYNEQFF. The CDR3 DNA reads as TGTGCCAGCAGAGAAGGACTAGCGGGAAAATACAATGAGCAGTTCTTC. Based on the CDR3 plus reference TRBV2 and TRBJ2-1, the full variable domain is EPEVTQTPSHQVTQMGQEVILRCVPISNHLYFYWYRQILGQKVEFLVSFYNNEISEKSEIFDDQFSVERPDGSNFTLKIRSTKLEDSAMYFCASREGLAGKYNEQFFGPGTRLTVL.

This clone was picked up one time. V is TRBV19 and J is TRBJ1-1, with a possible D match to TRBD1 (5 bases). Germline V gives CDR1 LNHDA, CDR2 SQIVND (reference sequence). The CDR3 is 17 residues long. The germline V and J ends were trimmed by 1 base and 6 bases, with 21 bases remaining between them. CDR3 nucleotides: TGTGCCAGTAGTATAGTCCCGGGCGGTAGGGGATCGGCTGAAGCTTTCTTT. Encoded protein: CASSIVPGGRGSAEAFF. Drawing the rest from reference TRBV19 and TRBJ1-1, the complete variable domain is DGGITQSPKYLFRKEGQNVTLSCEQNLNHDAMYWYRQDPGQGLRLIYYSQIVNDFQKGDIAEGYSVSREKKESFPLTVTSAQKNPTAFYLCASSIVPGGRGSAEAFFGQGTRLTVV.

This clone was observed a handful of times. The CDR3 DNA sequence: TGTGCCAGTAGTATTCGCAGGGCGGATCAGCCCCAGCATTTT. Amino acid sequence: CASSIRRADQPQHF. The chain has TRBV19 and TRBJ1-5, with D possibly TRBD1 on 5 matching bases. Germline CDR1 is LNHDA and CDR2 is SQIVND (reference sequence). This CDR3 has 14 amino acids. The V end was cut by 3 bases, the J end by 5 bases, with 11 bases between.

CDR3 bases: TGTGCCAGCCTGATCGGGGGGAGGGGAGATGGCTACACCTTC. Translating gives CASLIGGRGDGYTF. The V and J genes are TRBV28 and TRBJ1-2, with D perhaps TRBD1 (5 bases). From germline, CDR1 is MDHEN and CDR2 SYDVKM. The CDR3 totals 14 residues. Trimming shortened V by 8 bases and J by 6 bases, and 19 bases separated the two germline ends.

This chain joins TRBV16 and TRBJ1-5; the match to TRBD1 covers 11 bases. After removal of 3 bases from V and 6 bases from J, the junction contained 7 bases not matched to a gene. The CDR3 is 16 residues long. Per germline, CDR1 KGHSY and CDR2 FQNENV. The CDR3 protein is CASSQSTGTGGQPQHF. CDR3 DNA: TGTGCCAGCAGCCAGAGTACCGGGACAGGGGGTCAGCCCCAGCATTTT.

The gene calls are TRBV5-8 and TRBJ2-5; no definite D call. Germline CDR1 reads SGHTS; CDR2 reads YDEGEE. The CDR3 covers 14 residues. Trimming stripped 0 bases from V and 2 bases from J, with 8 bases between. CDR3 residues: CASSLGDIQETQYF. The CDR3 DNA sequence: TGTGCCAGCAGCTTGGGTGACATACAAGAGACCCAGTACTTC.

This chain connects TRBV10-3 to TRBJ2-2; a possible D gene is TRBD2 (6 bases). The CDR3 is made up of 15 amino acids. Germline values: CDR1 ENHRY, CDR2 SYGVKD. V was trimmed by 2 bases and J by 4 bases, leaving 11 bases between them. DNA for the CDR3: TGTGCCATCAGTGAGCGGCAGGGAGGCACCGGGGAGCTGTTTTTT. It yields the protein CAISERQGGTGELFF.

The chain joins TRBV15 to TRBJ2-7; tentative D call: TRBD1 (6 bases). V lost 1 base, J lost 5 bases, and 15 bases lay in between. Germline assignment: CDR1 LNHNV and CDR2 YYDKDF (reference sequence). The CDR3 loop spans 15 amino acids. The CDR3 DNA sequence: TGTGCCACCAGCAGAGTGCAGGGGCGGGTAAACGAGCAGTACTTC. Translation: CATSRVQGRVNEQYF.

The chain uses TRBV7-8 and TRBJ1-3, with D unclear. V lost 5 bases, J lost 0 bases, and 14 bases lay in between. The CDR3 is made up of 16 amino acids. Germline CDR1 is SGHVS and CDR2 is FQNEAQ. The CDR3 loop is CASSLRVPISGNTIYF. Written as DNA, the CDR3 is TGTGCCAGCAGCCTGAGGGTGCCAATCTCTGGAAACACCATATATTTT.

The gene calls are TRBV5-5 and TRBJ1-1; possible D gene TRBD1, 6 bases. CDR3 length: 15 amino acids. V was shortened by 3 bases and J by 0 bases, with 12 bases between the two germline ends. CDR1 is SGHKS and CDR2 is YYEKEE in the germline V gene (reference sequence). DNA for the CDR3: TGTGCCAGCAGCTGGGGGACAACATTGAACACTGAAGCTTTCTTT. Amino acids: CASSWGTTLNTEAFF. The whole variable domain, filled in from reference TRBV5-5 and TRBJ1-1, reads DAGVTQSPTHLIKTRGQQVTLRCSPISGHKSVSWYQQVLGQGPQFIFQYYEKEERGRGNFPDRFSARQFPNYSSELNVNALLLGDSALYLCASSWGTTLNTEAFFGQGTRLTVV.

The chain employs TRBV5-1 and TRBJ1-5, with TRBD1 matching 9 bases. CDR1 and CDR2 (germline): SGHRS, YFSETQ. The CDR3 has 16 amino acids. J lost 7 bases, V lost 4 bases, and 12 bases had no gene match. CDR3 protein: CASSPTPGTGLQPQHF. Written as DNA, the CDR3 is TGCGCCAGCAGCCCCACCCCCGGGACAGGGTTACAGCCCCAGCATTTT.

The chain employs TRBV9 and TRBJ2-3; maybe TRBD2 (6 bases). The CDR3 has 13 amino acids. The germline CDR1 and CDR2 sequences are SGDLS and YYNGEE. The V and J ends lost 0 bases and 5 bases respectively, with 7 bases between them. The CDR3 region has the DNA TGTGCCAGCAGCGTAGCGGGAGAAGATACGCAGTATTTT. Residues: CASSVAGEDTQYF.

The genes are TRBV11-2 and TRBJ1-3; 11 nucleotides agree with TRBD1. This CDR3 is built from 17 residues. V lost 4 bases to trimming and J lost 3 bases; unmatched junction nucleotides: 8. The germline gives CDR1 SGHAT, CDR2 FQNNGV. Here the CDR3 reads CASSSLRTGGNGNTIYF. The CDR3 coding sequence is TGTGCCAGCAGCTCCCTCAGGACAGGGGGCAATGGAAACACCATATATTTT.

The chain employs TRBV6-1 and TRBJ2-3; D unresolved. The CDR3 totals 12 residues. V was clipped by 5 bases and J by 11 bases, with 14 bases between them. CDR1 MNHNS and CDR2 SASEGT come from the germline V gene. CDR3 bases: TGTGCCAGCAGTCTCAACGCGAGGAAGCAGTATTTT. Translated: CASSLNARKQYF.

The CDR3 reads CASSVGQGGTEAFF. CDR3 sequence (DNA): TGTGCCAGCAGCGTAGGACAGGGCGGCACTGAAGCTTTCTTT. The chain couples TRBV7-2 to TRBJ1-1, with 8 bases lining up with TRBD1. This CDR3 spans 14 amino acids. The germline gives CDR1 SGHTA, CDR2 FQGNSA. After removal of 5 bases from V and 4 bases from J, the junction contained 6 bases not matched to a gene.

The V gene is TRBV7-2, the J gene TRBJ2-7; 9 nucleotides line up with TRBD2. V shed 7 bases, J shed 7 bases, and the junction held 14 bases outside the gene matches. CDR1 is SGHTA and CDR2 is FQGNSA in the germline V gene. The CDR3 covers 15 residues. CDR3 protein: CASITSAGGPREQYF. CDR3 bases: TGTGCCAGCATCACATCCGCGGGAGGGCCGCGTGAGCAGTACTTC.

The chain employs TRBV7-9 and TRBJ1-2, with TRBD1 as a possible D gene (6 bases). Germline loops: CDR1 SEHNR, CDR2 FQNEAQ (reference sequence). This CDR3 comprises 15 residues. The ends were cut back, 4 bases at V and 4 bases at J, with 16 bases in the middle. CDR3 DNA sequence: TGTGCCAGCAGCTCGTCGACAGGATCGTTCTATGGCTACACCTTC. Translation: CASSSSTGSFYGYTF.

The rearrangement joins TRBV6-6 to TRBJ1-1, with a weak D call TRBD1 (6 bases). V lost 7 bases and J lost 1, with 13 bases in between. Germline assignment: CDR1 MNHNY and CDR2 SVGAGI (reference sequence). This CDR3 region has 14 residues. The CDR3 reads CASKYRVRNTEAFF. For the CDR3, the DNA is TGTGCCAGCAAATACAGGGTGCGGAACACTGAAGCTTTCTTT.

The V and J genes are TRBV20-1 and TRBJ2-3; D gene unclear. The CDR3 runs 11 residues. V was shortened by 2 bases and J by 8 bases, with 8 bases between the two germline ends. In germline, CDR1 is DFQATT, CDR2 SNEGSKA (reference sequence). The CDR3 loop is CSARSGVTQYF. Here the CDR3 DNA reads TGCAGTGCTAGATCGGGTGTTACGCAGTATTTT.

The chain couples TRBV11-2 to TRBJ1-5; D uncertain. Germline V lookup: CDR1 SGHAT, CDR2 FQNNGV. Trimming pared 1 base from V and 0 bases from J, leaving 10 bases between. CDR3 size: 16 residues. The CDR3 sequence: CASSLGTGYSNQPQHF. The CDR3 DNA reads TGTGCCAGCAGCTTAGGGACGGGATATAGCAATCAGCCCCAGCATTTT.

This chain links TRBV9 with TRBJ2-2; D not certain. V lost 0 bases and J lost 2, with 5 bases in between. The germline V gene has CDR1 SGDLS and CDR2 YYNGEE. The CDR3 is made up of 14 amino acids. The DNA for the CDR3 is TGTGCCAGCAGCGTAGCCTTTAACACCGGGGAGCTGTTTTTT. This codes for CASSVAFNTGELFF.

The V call is TRBV27, the J call TRBJ2-7, with TRBD1 matching 7 bases. The length of the CDR3 is 13 residues. V lost 10 bases and J lost 6; bases outside the gene matches: 12. The germline V gene has CDR1 MNHEY and CDR2 SMNVEV (reference sequence). The CDR3 sequence is CATIRQGRSEQYF. The CDR3 nucleotides read TGTGCCACCATAAGACAGGGAAGGAGCGAGCAGTACTTC.

This rearrangement joins TRBV15 to TRBJ1-1, with TRBD1 as a possible D gene (5 bases). V lost 5 bases to trimming and J lost 0 bases, with 10 bases between them. The CDR3 runs to 14 residues. The V gene's germline CDR1 is LNHNV and CDR2 YYDKDF (reference sequence). The CDR3 DNA follows: TGTGCCACCAGCGGCCGACAGATGAACACTGAAGCTTTCTTT. Its translation is CATSGRQMNTEAFF.

The V call is TRBV25-1, the J call TRBJ2-3; 9 positions agree with TRBD1. In germline, CDR1 is MGHDK, CDR2 SYGVNS. V dropped 5 bases and J dropped 14; count of bases not matched to a gene: 8. The CDR3 length is 12 residues. The CDR3 DNA sequence: TGTGCCAGCAGTTCGCAAGGGGGACAGGGGTATTTT. Its translation: CASSSQGGQGYF.

CDR3 residues: CASSRGGTGGKGGTEAFF. The CDR3 DNA sequence: TGTGCCAGCAGCCGAGGGGGCACAGGGGGCAAGGGGGGAACTGAAGCTTTCTTT. This sequence joins TRBV11-3 and TRBJ1-1, with 9 bases aligning to TRBD1. The V gene end was trimmed by 5 bases and the J gene end by 5 bases; junction bases not matched to a gene: 18. Germline V gene sequence: CDR1 SGHNT, CDR2 YENEEA. CDR3 length equals 18 residues. Drawing the rest from reference TRBV11-3 and TRBJ1-1, the complete variable domain is EAGVVQSPRYKIIEKKQPVAFWCNPISGHNTLYWYLQNLGQGPELLIRYENEEAVDDSQLPKDRFSAERLKGVDSTLKIQPAELGDSAVYLCASSRGGTGGKGGTEAFFGQGTRLTVV.

The CDR3 is CASTDRPNTEAFF. The DNA of the CDR3 is TGTGCCAGTACTGACAGACCGAACACTGAAGCTTTCTTT. This sequence joins TRBV19 and TRBJ1-1; tentative D call: TRBD1 (5 bases). CDR3 size: 13 residues. Trimming cost V 7 bases and J 1 base, with 10 bases left between them. Germline loops: CDR1 LNHDA, CDR2 SQIVND (reference sequence).

This rearrangement joins TRBV10-3 to TRBJ1-6; a weak D match, TRBD1 (6 bases). The CDR3 contains 16 residues. Trimming cost V 4 bases and J 7 bases, with 17 bases left between them. The germline V gene has CDR1 ENHRY and CDR2 SYGVKD. The chain's CDR3 is CAISVSADRKNSPLHF. The CDR3 region has the DNA TGTGCCATCAGTGTTTCCGCGGACAGAAAAAATTCACCCCTCCACTTT.